This is a list of T cell receptor beta chains from one sample in a study of T-cell reconstitution after alpha-beta-depleted transplantation in children. From the PCR reads, TCRdb called clonotypes with MiXCR, one entry per CDR3 protein. The table records over 200,000 distinct CDR3 sequences, approximately 10% of them present only once. Sequenced material: PBMCs from the stem cell graft donor, taken from the stem cell graft. The receptors come from a human donor who donated a stem cell graft to a child with acute lymphoblastic leukemia. The conserved cysteine and the conserved F or W are not part of the CDR3 here.

V	J	CDR3
TRBV6-1	TRBJ2-3	ASRELAGGSTDTQY
TRBV10-2	TRBJ2-3	ASTITDTQY
TRBV7-8	TRBJ2-6	ASSREQNSGANVLT
TRBV5-1	TRBJ1-2	ASSSPAPGGESPDYYGYT
TRBV10-3	TRBJ1-1	AIRPGTANTEAF
TRBV7-2	TRBJ2-5	ASSETGFAQETQY
TRBV20-1	TRBJ1-3	SARPSGGGPHSGNTIY
TRBV11-2	TRBJ1-2	ASSLEWSDYGYT
TRBV14	TRBJ1-6	ASSQDLGTAINSPLH
TRBV27	TRBJ2-7	ASSIETGYEQY
TRBV7-9	TRBJ2-3	ASSMIAGPSLDTQY
TRBV11-2	TRBJ2-5	ASSYPPEQETQY
TRBV12-3/TRBV12-4	TRBJ2-3	ASSPRGGRADTQY
TRBV2	TRBJ1-4	ASSATLGQGGEKLF
TRBV7-2	TRBJ1-2	ASSSPTRGRNYGYT
TRBV6-5	TRBJ1-1	ASSYSEGWTEAF
TRBV27	TRBJ2-5	ASSLGLAVPQETQY
TRBV12-3/TRBV12-4	TRBJ2-7	ASSLGQANYEQY
TRBV20-1	TRBJ1-2	SARTGVGYGYT
TRBV5-1	TRBJ1-1	ASSLVGEGTEAF
TRBV4-3	TRBJ1-5	ASSQDERGFQPQH
TRBV10-1	TRBJ1-1	ASSFGNRMNTEAF
TRBV2	TRBJ1-2	ASSETSDDYGYT
TRBV2	TRBJ2-2	ASRDTGELF
TRBV27	TRBJ2-2	ASSFWVPGELF
TRBV4-1	TRBJ2-7	ASSQEGNSYEQY
TRBV18	TRBJ2-5	ASSTGIETQY
TRBV21-1	TRBJ2-3	ASSKAVTGEVQSSDTQY
TRBV10-3	TRBJ2-3	AISESMASKSRADTQY
TRBV6-1	TRBJ1-3	ASSQPGAIY
TRBV18	TRBJ2-1	ASSLTSGVSYNEQF
TRBV27	TRBJ2-6	ASRGYRGDSGANVLT
TRBV4-1	TRBJ2-5	ASSHDFLAPTTQETQY
TRBV20-1	TRBJ1-3	SAPTMLSGNTIY
TRBV14	TRBJ2-4	ASSQDPYQTKKLSLGAKNIQY
TRBV12-3/TRBV12-4	TRBJ2-3	ASSFDSEDTQY
TRBV24-1	TRBJ1-2	ATMGGLGDGYT
TRBV5-1	TRBJ2-7	ASSLGRIMDEQY
TRBV5-6	TRBJ2-7	ASSLLTTAYEQY
TRBV12-3/TRBV12-4	TRBJ2-3	ASSSHTDTQY
TRBV5-1	TRBJ1-1	ASTGDRYTEAF
TRBV10-3	TRBJ2-2	AIRKTSGVGTGELF
TRBV12-3/TRBV12-4	TRBJ2-5	ASSLAGGPPQETQY
TRBV6-1	TRBJ2-1	ASSVAGGYNEQF
TRBV5-1	TRBJ1-1	ASSGHGGNTEAF